This T cell receptor beta chain was identified during a study of T-cell memory formation after mild COVID-19. Study-level information: TCR clusters largely stayed donor specific. Whole-study findings and limits: Clones from the second wave (peaking day 37) had unconfirmed SARS-CoV-2 specificity. CD4/CD8 balance held among clones contracting day 15 to 85, and later expanders leaned CD4+.

The CDR3 runs to 13 residues. The germline V and J ends were trimmed by 0 bases and 7 bases, with 9 bases remaining between them. The germline gives CDR1 LGHDT, CDR2 YNNKEL (reference sequence). Concerning this clonotype: Its antigen is still unknown.

From the 5' RACE reads, TCRdb called clonotypes with MiXCR, one entry per CDR3 protein. The sample lists 500,000 to 600,000 distinct CDR3 sequences, 18% seen once, with about 12% in the top ten. This sequence joins TRBV3-1 and TRBJ1-1; D is undetermined. This clonotype originated in an adult woman who had mild COVID-19 (a few samples of this study predate the infection). Cell type and time point are not known. The sequenced sample was PBMCs or a T cell subset sorted from them (not recorded which). The CDR3 DNA reads TGTGCCAGCAGCCAAGATCTCGGCATTGAAGCTTTCTTT. It specifies CASSQDLGIEAFF.